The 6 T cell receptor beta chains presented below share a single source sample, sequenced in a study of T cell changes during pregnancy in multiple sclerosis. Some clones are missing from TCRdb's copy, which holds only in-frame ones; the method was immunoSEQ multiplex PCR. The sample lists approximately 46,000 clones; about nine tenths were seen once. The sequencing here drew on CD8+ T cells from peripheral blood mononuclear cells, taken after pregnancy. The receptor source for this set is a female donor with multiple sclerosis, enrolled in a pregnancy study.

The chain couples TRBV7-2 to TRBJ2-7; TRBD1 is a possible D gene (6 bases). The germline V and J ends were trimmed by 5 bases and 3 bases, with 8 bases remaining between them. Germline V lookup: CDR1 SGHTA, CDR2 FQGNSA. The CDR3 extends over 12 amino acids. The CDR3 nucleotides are TGTGCCAGCAGCACAGGGAACTACGAGCAGTACTTC. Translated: CASSTGNYEQYF.

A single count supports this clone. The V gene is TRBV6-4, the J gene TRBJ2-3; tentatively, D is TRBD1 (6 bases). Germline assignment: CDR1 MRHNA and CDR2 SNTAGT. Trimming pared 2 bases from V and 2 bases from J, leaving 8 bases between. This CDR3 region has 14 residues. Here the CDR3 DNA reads TGTGCCAGCAGTGACGGGACACACACAGATACGCAGTATTTT. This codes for CASSDGTHTDTQYF.

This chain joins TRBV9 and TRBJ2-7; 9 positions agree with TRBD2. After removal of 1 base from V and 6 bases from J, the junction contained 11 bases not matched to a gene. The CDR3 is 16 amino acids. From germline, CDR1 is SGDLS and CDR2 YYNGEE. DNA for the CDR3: TGTGCCAGCAGCGTATATGATGCGGGAGGGCCGCCCGAGCAGTACTTC. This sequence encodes CASSVYDAGGPPEQYF.

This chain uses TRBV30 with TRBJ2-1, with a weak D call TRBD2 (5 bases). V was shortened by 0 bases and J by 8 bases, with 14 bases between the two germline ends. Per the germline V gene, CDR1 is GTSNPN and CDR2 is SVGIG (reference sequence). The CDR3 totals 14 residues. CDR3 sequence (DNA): TGTGCCTGGAGTGTACTTCGGGGATTCGATGAGCAGTTCTTC. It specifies CAWSVLRGFDEQFF.

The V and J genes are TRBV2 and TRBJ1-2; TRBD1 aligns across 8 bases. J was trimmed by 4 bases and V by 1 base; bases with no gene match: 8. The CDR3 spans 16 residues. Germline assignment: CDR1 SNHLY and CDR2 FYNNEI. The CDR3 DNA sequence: TGTGCCAGCAGTGAAGTCGGGGGACAGGTGGTCTATGGCTACACCTTC. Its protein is CASSEVGGQVVYGYTF.

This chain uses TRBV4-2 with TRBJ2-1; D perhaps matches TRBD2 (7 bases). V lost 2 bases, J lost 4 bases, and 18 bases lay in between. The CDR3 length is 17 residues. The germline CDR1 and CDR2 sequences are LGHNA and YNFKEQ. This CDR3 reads CASSQISGASGYNEQFF. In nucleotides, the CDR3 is TGTGCCAGCAGCCAAATTTCGGGGGCTAGCGGTTACAATGAGCAGTTCTTC.